The clone carrying this T cell receptor beta chain came up many times. The antigen remains undetermined. Germline-derived CDR1 and CDR2 are MNHEY and SVGAGI. The CDR3 runs 16 residues. Losses at the gene ends were 6 bases for V and 0 bases for J; bases not matched to a gene: 7. Template-switch 5'RACE cDNA synthesis added a 10-nucleotide unique molecular identifier. TCRdb passed the 5' RACE reads through MiXCR, listing each CDR3 protein once. The sample consists of about 120,000 distinct CDR3 sequences, roughly 3.2% of them appearing once. The unsorted libraries originated from 2 million PBMCs kept at -80 C. The sample originates from a study of neurological immune-mediated disorders. Study-wide results and limits: Expanded clones shared no CDR3 amino acid sequences across subjects, suggesting private repertoires in all groups.

The specimen was PBMCs. The sequence was collected from a woman aged 25 to 39 with multiple sclerosis. The chain carries TRBV6-5 and TRBJ2-5, with TRBD2 matching over 10 bases. The CDR3 reads CASRPLAGAYQETQYF. CDR3 sequence (DNA): TGTGCCAGCAGACCTCTAGCGGGGGCGTACCAAGAGACCCAGTACTTC.